The 11 T cell receptor beta chains below were found in one sample sequenced in a study of human T cells and chemical hapten exposure. TCRdb re-called the 5' RACE reads with MiXCR, one entry per CDR3 protein. The table has more than 140,000 distinct CDR3 sequences, 4.1% seen once; the top ten hold approximately 1.4%. Unfractionated whole blood was the source of the extracted total RNA. All receptors derive from a female donor in good health.

This clonotype occurred many times. The chain carries TRBV6-2 or TRBV6-3 and TRBJ1-5; tentative D call: TRBD1 (5 bases). The CDR3 is 16 amino acids. Trimming took 6 bases from V and 6 from J, leaving 21 bases between them. From germline, CDR1 is MNHEY and CDR2 SVGEGT. CDR3 nucleotide sequence: TGTGCCAGCAGCTCCCCTACGAGGGGATGGGGTCAGCCCCAGCATTTT. It is translated as CASSSPTRGWGQPQHF.

This clonotype was counted a few times. This chain connects TRBV12-3 or TRBV12-4 to TRBJ2-1, with 10 bases lining up with TRBD1. V dropped 7 bases and J dropped 5; count of bases not matched to a gene: 5. This CDR3 comprises 14 residues. The CDR3 region is CASTRDRGDNEQFF. For the CDR3, the DNA is TGTGCCAGCACCCGGGACAGGGGCGACAATGAGCAGTTCTTC.

This chain joins TRBV12-3 or TRBV12-4 and TRBJ2-1; 9 nucleotides match TRBD2. This CDR3 is 17 amino acids long. Trimming cost V 5 bases and J 9 bases; bases outside gene matches: 17. CDR3 in amino acids: CASSRIYSGGTVGEQFF. In DNA, the CDR3 is TGTGCCAGCAGTAGGATTTACAGCGGGGGGACAGTGGGTGAGCAGTTCTTC.

This clonotype was counted ten times or more. V is TRBV9 and J is TRBJ2-3, with D perhaps matching TRBD1 or TRBD2 (6 bases each). Per the germline V gene, CDR1 is SGDLS and CDR2 is YYNGEE. The CDR3 spans 17 residues. V was shortened by 0 bases and J by 0 bases, with 14 bases between the two germline ends. The CDR3 bases are TGTGCCAGCAGCGTAGTTGATCGGGGGCCCAGCACAGATACGCAGTATTTT. Protein product: CASSVVDRGPSTDTQYF.

CDR3 protein: CASSQGWGYSYTF. The CDR3 DNA sequence: TGTGCCAGCAGCCAAGGTTGGGGGTACAGCTACACCTTC. This sequence joins TRBV14 and TRBJ1-2, with D maybe TRBD1 (5 bases). The germline gives CDR1 SGHDN, CDR2 FVKESK. The CDR3 extends over 13 amino acids. Trimming took 1 base from V and 9 from J, leaving 12 bases between them.

This clonotype was recorded at least ten times. The V and J genes are TRBV5-1 and TRBJ2-1; possible D gene TRBD2, 6 bases. The ends were cut back, 4 bases at V and 8 bases at J, with 16 bases in the middle. Per germline, CDR1 SGHRS and CDR2 YFSETQ. The CDR3 is made up of 14 amino acids. This CDR3 is CASSAGLPTDEQFF. The CDR3 DNA is TGCGCCAGCAGCGCGGGACTCCCCACCGATGAGCAGTTCTTC.

This clonotype was detected only a few times. The gene calls are TRBV19 and TRBJ1-5; weak D call: TRBD1 (6 bases). Germline lookup yields CDR1 LNHDA and CDR2 SQIVND (reference sequence). V gave up 5 bases and J gave up 1 base, with 15 bases separating them. The CDR3 length is 16 residues. CDR3 nucleotide sequence: TGTGCCAGTAGTTCACGAGGGGGGCTAAGCAATCAGCCCCAGCATTTT. It translates to CASSSRGGLSNQPQHF.

This clonotype was detected many times. The genes are TRBV6-2 or TRBV6-3 and TRBJ2-7; 7 bases are shared with TRBD1. Per the germline V gene, CDR1 is MNHEY and CDR2 is SVGEGT. The CDR3 loop spans 14 amino acids. J gave up 3 bases and V 6 bases, and 8 bases lay outside the gene matches. The CDR3 nucleotides read TGTGCCAGCAGCTATCAACAGGGGTTCTACGAGCAGTACTTC. Residues: CASSYQQGFYEQYF.

This clonotype has just a few counts. The chain is built from TRBV19 and TRBJ1-6; tentative D call: TRBD1 (6 bases). V lost 9 bases to trimming and J lost 10 bases, with 13 bases between them. Looked up from germline, CDR1 is LNHDA and CDR2 is SQIVND (reference sequence). The CDR3 has 12 amino acids. CDR3: CASDQGSSPLHF. The CDR3 DNA reads TGTGCCAGCGACCAGGGGTCGTCACCCCTCCACTTT.

A few counts support this clonotype. This sequence joins TRBV15 and TRBJ1-5, with TRBD1 matching 8 bases. CDR3 size: 17 residues. Germline loops: CDR1 LNHNV, CDR2 YYDKDF (reference sequence). After removal of 3 bases from V and 6 bases from J, the junction contained 13 bases not matched to a gene. The CDR3 loop is CATSSLMDRARGQPQHF. The CDR3 DNA is TGTGCCACCAGCAGTCTTATGGACAGGGCACGAGGTCAGCCCCAGCATTTT.

This clonotype was seen ten or more times. This sequence joins TRBV7-8 and TRBJ2-5; 7 bases match TRBD1. The CDR3 spans 14 residues. Trimming cost V 3 bases and J 3 bases; bases outside gene matches: 4. Germline V gives CDR1 SGHVS, CDR2 FQNEAQ. The CDR3 coding sequence is TGTGCCAGCAGCTTGGGGACAGCCGAAGAGACCCAGTACTTC. It translates to CASSLGTAEETQYF.